This TCR beta chain derives from a study of OX40 agonist ivuxolimab in advanced cancers. Whole-study results and caveats: Some patients who did not respond also had low normalized T-cell clonal expansion. Undetermined was the antigen specificity of the expanded peripheral T cells.

Germline assignment: CDR1 LNHDA and CDR2 SQIVND (reference sequence). V was clipped by 4 bases and J by 2 bases, with 10 bases between them. The CDR3 loop spans 14 amino acids. Of note for this clone: Its antigen is unknown.

Libraries were prepared by immunoSEQ multiplex PCR; TCRdb keeps only in-frame clonotypes and omits some of them. The table has roughly 50,000 clones, roughly 81% seen once. The material sequenced was CD4+ or CD8+ T cells sorted from blood, taken in a trial of the OX40 agonist ivuxolimab. This receptor was identified in an adult with an advanced solid tumor such as melanoma, head and neck, liver or kidney cancer. V gene TRBV19 combines with J gene TRBJ2-3; D is possibly TRBD2 (5 bases). DNA of the CDR3: TGTGCCAGTAGTACGGACTGGAACACAGATACGCAGTATTTT. Encoded protein: CASSTDWNTDTQYF.